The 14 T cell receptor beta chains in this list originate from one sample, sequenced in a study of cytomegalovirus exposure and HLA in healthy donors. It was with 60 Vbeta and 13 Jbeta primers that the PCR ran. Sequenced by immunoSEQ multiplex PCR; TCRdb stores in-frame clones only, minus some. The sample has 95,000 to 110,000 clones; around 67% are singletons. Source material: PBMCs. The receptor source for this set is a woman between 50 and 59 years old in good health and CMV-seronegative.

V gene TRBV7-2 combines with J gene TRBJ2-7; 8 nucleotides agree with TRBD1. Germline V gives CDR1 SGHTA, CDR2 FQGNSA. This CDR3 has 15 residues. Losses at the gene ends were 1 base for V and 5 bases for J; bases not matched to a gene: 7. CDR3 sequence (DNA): TGTGCCAGCAGCTTAGGAGGACAGGGTATCGACGAGCAGTACTTC. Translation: CASSLGGQGIDEQYF.

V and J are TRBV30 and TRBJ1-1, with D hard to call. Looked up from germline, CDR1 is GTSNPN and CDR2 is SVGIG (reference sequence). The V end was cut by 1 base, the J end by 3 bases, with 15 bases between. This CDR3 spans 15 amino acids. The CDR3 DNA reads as TGTGCCTGGAGTGGGAAGAGGGCCGGGGACACTGAAGCTTTCTTT. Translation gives CAWSGKRAGDTEAFF.

The CDR3 sequence is CASSLVITEAFF. The CDR3 bases are TGTGCCAGCAGCTTAGTCATCACTGAAGCTTTCTTT. The V call is TRBV7-9, the J call TRBJ1-1; D is ambiguous. CDR3 length equals 12 residues. V lost 1 base and J lost 4, with 4 bases in between. Germline V gene lookup returns CDR1 SEHNR and CDR2 FQNEAQ (reference sequence).

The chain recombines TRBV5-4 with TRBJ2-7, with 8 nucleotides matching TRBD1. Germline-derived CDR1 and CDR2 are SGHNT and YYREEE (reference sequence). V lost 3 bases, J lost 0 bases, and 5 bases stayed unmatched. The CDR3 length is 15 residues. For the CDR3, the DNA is TGTGCCAGCAGCTCCAGGACAGGGAGCTCCTACGAGCAGTACTTC. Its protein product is CASSSRTGSSYEQYF. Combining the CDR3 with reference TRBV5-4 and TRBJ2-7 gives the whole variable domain ETGVTQSPTHLIKTRGQQVTLRCSSQSGHNTVSWYQQALGQGPQFIFQYYREEENGRGNFPPRFSGLQFPNYSSELNVNALELDDSALYLCASSSRTGSSYEQYFGPGTRLTVT.

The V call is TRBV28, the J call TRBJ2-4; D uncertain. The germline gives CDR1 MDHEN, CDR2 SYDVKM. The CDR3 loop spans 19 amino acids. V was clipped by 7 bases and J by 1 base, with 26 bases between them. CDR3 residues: CASTKRTNKVPAAKNIQYF. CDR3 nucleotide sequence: TGTGCCAGCACCAAACGCACTAACAAGGTTCCTGCGGCCAAAAACATTCAGTACTTC.

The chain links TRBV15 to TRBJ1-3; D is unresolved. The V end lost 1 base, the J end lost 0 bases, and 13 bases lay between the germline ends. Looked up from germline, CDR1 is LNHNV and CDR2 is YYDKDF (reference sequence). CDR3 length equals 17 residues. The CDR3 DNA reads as TGTGCCACCAGCAGAGCGTTTCGAACGAGCTCTGGAAACACCATATATTTT. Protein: CATSRAFRTSSGNTIYF.

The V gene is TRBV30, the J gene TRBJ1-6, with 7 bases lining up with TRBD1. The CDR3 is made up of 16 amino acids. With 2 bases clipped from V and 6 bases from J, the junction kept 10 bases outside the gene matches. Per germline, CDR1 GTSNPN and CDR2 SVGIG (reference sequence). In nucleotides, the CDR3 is TGTGCCTGGAGTACCAGCCGGGACAGCCCTAATTCACCCCTCCACTTT. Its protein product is CAWSTSRDSPNSPLHF. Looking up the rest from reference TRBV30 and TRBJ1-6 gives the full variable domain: SQTIHQWPATLVQPVGSPLSLECTVEGTSNPNLYWYRQAAGRGLQLLFYSVGIGQISSEVPQNLSASRPQDRQFILSSKKLLLSDSGFYLCAWSTSRDSPNSPLHFGNGTRLTVT.

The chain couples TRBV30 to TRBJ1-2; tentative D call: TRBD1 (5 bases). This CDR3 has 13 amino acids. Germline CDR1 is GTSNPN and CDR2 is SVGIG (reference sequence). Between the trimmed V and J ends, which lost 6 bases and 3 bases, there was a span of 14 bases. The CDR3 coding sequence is TGTGCCTGCCAACTGCCGGGGGACTATGGCTACACCTTC. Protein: CACQLPGDYGYTF.

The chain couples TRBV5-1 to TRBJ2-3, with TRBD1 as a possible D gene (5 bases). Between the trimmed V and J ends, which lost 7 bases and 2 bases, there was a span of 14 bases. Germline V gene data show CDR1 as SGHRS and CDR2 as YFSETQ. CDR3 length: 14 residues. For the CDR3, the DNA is TGCGCCAGCCAGCTAACAGGAGCCACAGATACGCAGTATTTT. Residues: CASQLTGATDTQYF.

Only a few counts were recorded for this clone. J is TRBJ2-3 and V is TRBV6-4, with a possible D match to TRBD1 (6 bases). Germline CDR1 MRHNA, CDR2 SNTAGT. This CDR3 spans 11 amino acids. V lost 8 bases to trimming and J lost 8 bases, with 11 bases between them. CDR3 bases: TGTGCCAGCCCCGAAGGGGGTACGCAGTATTTT. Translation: CASPEGGTQYF.

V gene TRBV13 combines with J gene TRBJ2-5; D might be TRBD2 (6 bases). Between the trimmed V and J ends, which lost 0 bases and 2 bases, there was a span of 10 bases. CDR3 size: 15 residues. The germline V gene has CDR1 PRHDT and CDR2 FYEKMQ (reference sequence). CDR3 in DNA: TGTGCCAGCAGCTTAGGCCTCGGGGGACAAGAGACCCAGTACTTC. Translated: CASSLGLGGQETQYF.

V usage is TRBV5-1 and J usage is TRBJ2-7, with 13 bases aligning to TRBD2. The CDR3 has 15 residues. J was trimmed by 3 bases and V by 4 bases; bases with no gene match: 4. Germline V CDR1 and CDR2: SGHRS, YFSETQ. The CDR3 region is CASSARLAGGYEQYF. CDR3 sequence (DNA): TGCGCCAGCAGCGCCCGACTAGCGGGAGGCTACGAGCAGTACTTC.

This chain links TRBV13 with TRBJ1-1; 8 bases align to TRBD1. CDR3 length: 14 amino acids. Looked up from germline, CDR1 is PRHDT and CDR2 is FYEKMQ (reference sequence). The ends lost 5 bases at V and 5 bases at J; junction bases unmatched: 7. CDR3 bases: TGTGCCAGCAGCCCTACAGGGGGAGGGACTGAAGCTTTCTTT. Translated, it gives CASSPTGGGTEAFF.

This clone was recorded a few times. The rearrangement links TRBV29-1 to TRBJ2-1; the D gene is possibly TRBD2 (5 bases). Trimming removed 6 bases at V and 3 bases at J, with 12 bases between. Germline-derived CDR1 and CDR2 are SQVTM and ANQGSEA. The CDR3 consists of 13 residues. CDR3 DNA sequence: TGCAGCGTGGGTAGCGACTTCTACAATGAGCAGTTCTTC. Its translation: CSVGSDFYNEQFF.